These T cell receptor beta chains were read from a single sample in a study of control samples from healthy donors and cancer patients. Sequencing was performed with immunoSEQ multiplex PCR; in TCRdb, only in-frame clones are kept and a portion is missing. Found here are some 58,000 clones, about 89% of them singletons; the top ten hold 10% to 15%. The sequenced sample consisted of PBMCs. The receptors stem from an older woman with lung cancer. Each CDR3 is given with its conserved first and last residue. D genes are given only for firm matches. Rows may omit the clone size; those that give it use once, few, many or a size class.

>TRBV5-6|.|TRBJ1-4|.
CASTIGTRNEKLFF
TGTGCCAGCACCATCGGGACACGAAATGAAAAACTGTTTTTT
>TRBV30|TRBD1|TRBJ2-1|.
CAWMDRRRDNEQFF
TGTGCCTGGATGGACAGGAGAAGGGACAATGAGCAGTTCTTC
>TRBV5-1|TRBD2|TRBJ2-7|once
CASSSPGEGKDEQYF
TGCGCCAGCAGCTCTCCGGGGGAGGGGAAGGACGAGCAGTACTTC
>TRBV3-1/TRBV3-2|.|TRBJ2-7|few
CASSHFFRRDTYEQYF
TGTGCCAGCAGCCACTTTTTTCGTCGGGACACCTACGAGCAGTACTTC
>TRBV7-8|TRBD1|TRBJ1-4|.
CASSLGAGGVEKLFF
TGTGCCAGCAGCTTAGGTGCAGGGGGCGTCGAAAAACTGTTTTTT
>TRBV7-8|.|TRBJ2-5|once
CASSGIQETQYF
TGTGCCAGCTCCGGGATTCAAGAGACCCAGTACTTC
>TRBV15|.|TRBJ1-1|few
CATSKRTSGAEAFF
TGTGCCACCAGCAAAAGGACTTCCGGGGCTGAAGCTTTCTTT
>TRBV5-1|.|TRBJ2-3|.
CASSLGIQSGTDTQYF
TGCGCCAGCAGCTTGGGGATACAGTCGGGGACGGATACGCAGTATTTT
>TRBV2|.|TRBJ1-5|.
CASSEMGQRNQPQHF
TGTGCCAGCAGTGAAATGGGACAACGCAATCAGCCCCAGCATTTT
>TRBV28|.|TRBJ1-1|.
CASSLRLTEAFF
TGTGCCAGCAGTTTACGGCTAACTGAAGCTTTCTTT
>TRBV7-3|.|TRBJ2-3|once
CASSLSHTDTQYF
TGTGCCAGCAGCTTAAGTCACACCGATACGCAGTATTTT
>TRBV5-6|TRBD1|TRBJ2-7|once
CASSLTGQGLSYEQYF
TGTGCCAGCAGCCTCACGGGACAGGGTCTATCCTACGAGCAGTACTTC
>TRBV19|.|TRBJ2-2|.
CASSISGLNGELFF
TGTGCCAGTAGTATATCAGGGTTGAACGGGGAGCTGTTTTTT
>TRBV27|.|TRBJ2-7|.
CASGPSGEQYF
TGTGCCAGCGGGCCTTCTGGCGAGCAGTACTTC
>TRBV9|TRBD2|TRBJ2-5|.
CASSVDVSGAQTQYF
TGTGCCAGCAGCGTAGACGTTAGCGGGGCGCAGACCCAGTACTTC
>TRBV5-1|.|TRBJ2-5|.
CASSLAGTSQETQYF
TGCGCCAGCAGCTTGGCGGGGACAAGTCAGGAGACCCAGTACTTC
>TRBV12-3/TRBV12-4|TRBD1|TRBJ1-2|few
CASSPATGKGYTF
TGTGCCAGCAGTCCGGCGACAGGGAAGGGCTACACCTTC
>TRBV30|.|TRBJ2-6|.
CAWRRSGANVLTF
TGTGCCTGGAGGAGATCTGGGGCCAACGTCCTGACTTTC
>TRBV3-1/TRBV3-2|.|TRBJ2-1|.
CASSRFDLGEQFF
TGTGCCAGCAGCCGTTTTGATCTGGGGGAGCAGTTCTTC
>TRBV10-2|.|TRBJ2-7|.
CASNGQSYEQYF
TGCGCCAGCAATGGACAGTCCTACGAGCAGTACTTC
>TRBV4-1|.|TRBJ1-5|.
CASSQAGARGGQPQHF
TGCGCCAGCAGCCAAGCAGGGGCCCGAGGTGGGCAGCCCCAGCATTTT
>TRBV6-5|.|TRBJ1-2|.
CASRLTIGGGYTF
TGTGCCAGCAGGCTCACGATAGGGGGAGGCTACACCTTC
>TRBV24-1|.|TRBJ2-2|.
CATSGGLGELFF
TGTGCCACCAGTGGAGGGTTGGGGGAGCTGTTTTTT
>TRBV29-1|TRBD1|TRBJ2-5|.
CSVGQGRMETQYF
TGCAGCGTGGGACAGGGTAGGATGGAGACCCAGTACTTC
>TRBV14|.|TRBJ2-3|.
CASSQELRADTQYF
TGTGCCAGCAGCCAAGAGTTGAGGGCAGATACGCAGTATTTT
>TRBV21-1|.|TRBJ1-5|.
CASSRTGGQPQHF
TGTGCCAGCAGCAGGACAGGGGGTCAGCCCCAGCATTTT
>TRBV2|TRBD1|TRBJ1-5|.
CASSEGQGAPQPQHF
TGTGCCAGCAGTGAGGGACAGGGGGCACCTCAGCCCCAGCATTTT
>TRBV6-2/TRBV6-3|TRBD2|TRBJ2-1|.
CASSYWTSGGNNEQFF
TGTGCCAGCAGTTATTGGACTAGCGGGGGGAACAATGAGCAGTTCTTC